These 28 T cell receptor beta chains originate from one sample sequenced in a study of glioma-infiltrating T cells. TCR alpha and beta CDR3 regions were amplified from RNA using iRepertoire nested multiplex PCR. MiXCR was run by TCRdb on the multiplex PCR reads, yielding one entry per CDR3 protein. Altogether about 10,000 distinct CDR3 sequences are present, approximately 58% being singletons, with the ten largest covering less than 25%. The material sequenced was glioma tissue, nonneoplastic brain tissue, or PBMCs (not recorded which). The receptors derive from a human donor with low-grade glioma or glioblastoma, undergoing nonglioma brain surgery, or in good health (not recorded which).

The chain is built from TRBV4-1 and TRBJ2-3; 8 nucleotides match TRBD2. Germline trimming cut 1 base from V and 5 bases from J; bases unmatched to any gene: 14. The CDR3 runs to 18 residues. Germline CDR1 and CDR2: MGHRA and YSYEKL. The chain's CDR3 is CASSQALGTRGRRDTQYF. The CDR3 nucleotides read TGCGCCAGCAGCCAAGCTCTTGGGACTAGAGGGAGGAGAGATACGCAGTATTTT.

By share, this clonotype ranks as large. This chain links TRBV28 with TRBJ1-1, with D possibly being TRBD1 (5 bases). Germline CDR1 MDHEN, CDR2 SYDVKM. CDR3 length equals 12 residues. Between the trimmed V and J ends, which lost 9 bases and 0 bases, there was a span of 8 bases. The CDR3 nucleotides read TGTGCCAGTGGGACCCTGAACACTGAAGCTTTCTTT. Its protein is CASGTLNTEAFF.

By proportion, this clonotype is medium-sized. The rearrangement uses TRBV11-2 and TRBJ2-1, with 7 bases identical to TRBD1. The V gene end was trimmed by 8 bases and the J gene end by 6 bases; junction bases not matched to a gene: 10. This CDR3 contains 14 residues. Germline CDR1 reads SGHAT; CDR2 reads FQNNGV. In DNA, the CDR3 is TGTGCCAGCTCAGATACTAGGGGGCTCAATGAGCAGTTCTTC. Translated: CASSDTRGLNEQFF.

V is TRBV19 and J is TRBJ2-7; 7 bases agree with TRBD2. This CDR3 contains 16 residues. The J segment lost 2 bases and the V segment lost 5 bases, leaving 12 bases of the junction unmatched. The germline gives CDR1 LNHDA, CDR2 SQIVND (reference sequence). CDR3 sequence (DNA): TGTGCCAGTAGTTCGGGACGGATAGCGGGTACCTACGAGCAGTACTTC. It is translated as CASSSGRIAGTYEQYF.

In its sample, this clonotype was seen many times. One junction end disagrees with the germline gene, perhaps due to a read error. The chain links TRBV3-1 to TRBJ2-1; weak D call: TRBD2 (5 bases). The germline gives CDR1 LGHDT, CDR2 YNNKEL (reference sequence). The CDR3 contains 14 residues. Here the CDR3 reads CAISQDSYGGEQFF. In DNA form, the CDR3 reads TGTGCCATCAGCCAAGATAGTTATGGAGGCGAGCAGTTCTTC.

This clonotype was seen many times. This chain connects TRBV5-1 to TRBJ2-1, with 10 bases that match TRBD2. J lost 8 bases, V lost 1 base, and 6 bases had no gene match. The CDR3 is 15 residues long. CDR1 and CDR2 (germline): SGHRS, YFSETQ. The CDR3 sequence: CASSLTSGVSDEQFF. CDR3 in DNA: TGCGCCAGCAGCTTGACTAGCGGGGTCTCTGATGAGCAGTTCTTC.

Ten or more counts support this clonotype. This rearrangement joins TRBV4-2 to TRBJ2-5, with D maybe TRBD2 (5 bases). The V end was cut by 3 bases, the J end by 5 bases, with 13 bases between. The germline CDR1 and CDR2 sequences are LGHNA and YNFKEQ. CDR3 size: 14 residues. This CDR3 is CASSHGRTVETQYF. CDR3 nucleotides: TGTGCCAGCAGCCACGGACGGACTGTGGAGACCCAGTACTTC.

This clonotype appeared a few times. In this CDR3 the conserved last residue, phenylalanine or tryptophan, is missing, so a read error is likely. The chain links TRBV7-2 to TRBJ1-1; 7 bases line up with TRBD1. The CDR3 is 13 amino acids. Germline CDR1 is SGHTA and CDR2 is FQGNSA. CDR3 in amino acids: CARSLGTAGIAFL. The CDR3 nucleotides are TGTGCCCGCAGCCTAGGGACAGCCGGGATAGCTTTCCTT.

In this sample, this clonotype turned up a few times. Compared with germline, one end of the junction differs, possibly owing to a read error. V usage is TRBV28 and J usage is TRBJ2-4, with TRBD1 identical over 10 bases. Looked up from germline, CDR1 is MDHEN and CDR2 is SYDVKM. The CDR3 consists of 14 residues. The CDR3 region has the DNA TGTGCCAGCAGTTCCGGGACAGGGGTAAACATTCGGTACTTC. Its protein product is CASSSGTGVNIRYF.

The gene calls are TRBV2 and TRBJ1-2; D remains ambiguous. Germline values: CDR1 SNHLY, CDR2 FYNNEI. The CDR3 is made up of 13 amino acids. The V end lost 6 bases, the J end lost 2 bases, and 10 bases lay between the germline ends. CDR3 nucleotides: TGTGCCAGCAGAAAGGATCCCAACTATGGCTACACCTTC. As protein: CASRKDPNYGYTF. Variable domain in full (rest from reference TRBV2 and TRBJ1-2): EPEVTQTPSHQVTQMGQEVILRCVPISNHLYFYWYRQILGQKVEFLVSFYNNEISEKSEIFDDQFSVERPDGSNFTLKIRSTKLEDSAMYFCASRKDPNYGYTFGSGTRLTVV.

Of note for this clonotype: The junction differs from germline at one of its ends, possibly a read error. CDR3 amino acids: CASRRPGDTKYF. The CDR3 nucleotides read TGTGCCAGCAGACGACCGGGGGATACGAAGTATTTT. V usage is TRBV5-6 and J usage is TRBJ2-3; maybe TRBD2 (6 bases). Germline V gives CDR1 SGHDT, CDR2 YYEEEE. The CDR3 runs 12 residues. The complete variable domain, with remaining parts taken from reference TRBV5-6 and TRBJ2-3, reads DAGVTQSPTHLIKTRGQQVTLRCSPKSGHDTVSWYQQALGQGPQFIFQYYEEEERQRGNFPDRFSGHQFPNYSSELNVNALLLGDSALYLCASRRPGDTKYFGPGTRLTVL.

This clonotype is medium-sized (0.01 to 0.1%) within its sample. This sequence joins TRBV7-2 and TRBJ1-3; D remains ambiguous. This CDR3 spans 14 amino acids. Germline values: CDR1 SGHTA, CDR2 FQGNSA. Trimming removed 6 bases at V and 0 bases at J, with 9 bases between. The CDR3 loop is CASRPKSSGNTIYF. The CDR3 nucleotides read TGTGCCAGCAGACCCAAGAGCTCTGGAAACACCATATATTTT.

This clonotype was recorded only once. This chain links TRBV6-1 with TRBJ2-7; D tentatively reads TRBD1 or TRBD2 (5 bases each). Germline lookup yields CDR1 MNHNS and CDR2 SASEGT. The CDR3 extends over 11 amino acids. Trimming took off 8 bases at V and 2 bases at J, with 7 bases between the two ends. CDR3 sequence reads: CASGGPYEQYF. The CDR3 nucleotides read TGTGCCAGCGGGGGACCCTACGAGCAGTACTTC.

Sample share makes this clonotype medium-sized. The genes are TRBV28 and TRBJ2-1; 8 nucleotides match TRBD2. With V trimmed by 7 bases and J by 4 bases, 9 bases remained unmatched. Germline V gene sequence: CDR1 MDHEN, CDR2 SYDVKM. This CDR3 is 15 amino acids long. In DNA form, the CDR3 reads TGTGCCAGCATTTCGGGACTAGGAGCTTACAATGAGCAGTTCTTC. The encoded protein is CASISGLGAYNEQFF.

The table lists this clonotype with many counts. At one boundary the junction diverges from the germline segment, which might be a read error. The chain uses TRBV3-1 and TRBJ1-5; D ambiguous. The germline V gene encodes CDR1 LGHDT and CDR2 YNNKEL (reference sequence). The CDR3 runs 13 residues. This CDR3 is CAISQDLTQPQHF. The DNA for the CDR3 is TGTGCCATCAGCCAAGATTTGACTCAGCCCCAGCATTTT.

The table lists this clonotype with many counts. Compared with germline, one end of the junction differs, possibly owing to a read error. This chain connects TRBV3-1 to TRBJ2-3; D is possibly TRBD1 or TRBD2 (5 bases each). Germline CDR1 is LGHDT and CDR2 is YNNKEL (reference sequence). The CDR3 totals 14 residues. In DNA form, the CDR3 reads TGTGCCATCAGCCTAGGGACCATCACAGATACGCAGTATTTT. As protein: CAISLGTITDTQYF.

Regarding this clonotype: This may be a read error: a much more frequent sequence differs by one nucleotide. As DNA, the CDR3 is TGTGCCAGCATCCAAACCGGACAGGTTGAAGCTTTCTTT. It encodes CASIQTGQVEAFF. The V and J genes are TRBV14 and TRBJ1-1, with TRBD1 identical over 7 bases. CDR1 SGHDN and CDR2 FVKESK come from the germline V gene. The CDR3 is 13 residues long.

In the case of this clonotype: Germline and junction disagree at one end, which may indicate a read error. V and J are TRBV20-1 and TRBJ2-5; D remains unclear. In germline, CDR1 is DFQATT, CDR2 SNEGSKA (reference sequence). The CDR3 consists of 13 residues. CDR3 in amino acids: CSAPWGIQEAQYF. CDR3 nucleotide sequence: TGCAGTGCCCCCTGGGGAATCCAAGAGGCCCAGTACTTC.

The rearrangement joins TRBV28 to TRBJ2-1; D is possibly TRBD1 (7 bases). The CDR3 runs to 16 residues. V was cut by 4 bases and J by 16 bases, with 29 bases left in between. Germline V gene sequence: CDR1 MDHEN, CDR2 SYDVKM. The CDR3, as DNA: TGTGCCAGCAGTTCCTCGGGGGACAGCCCCTACAATTATCATTTCTTC. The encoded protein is CASSSSGDSPYNYHFF.

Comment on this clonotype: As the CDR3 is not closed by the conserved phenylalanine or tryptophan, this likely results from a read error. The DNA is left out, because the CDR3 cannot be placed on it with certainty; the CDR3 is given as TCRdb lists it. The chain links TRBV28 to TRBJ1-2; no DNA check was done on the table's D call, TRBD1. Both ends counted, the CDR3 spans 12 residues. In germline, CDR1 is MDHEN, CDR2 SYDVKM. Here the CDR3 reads CASSLGDRADTL.

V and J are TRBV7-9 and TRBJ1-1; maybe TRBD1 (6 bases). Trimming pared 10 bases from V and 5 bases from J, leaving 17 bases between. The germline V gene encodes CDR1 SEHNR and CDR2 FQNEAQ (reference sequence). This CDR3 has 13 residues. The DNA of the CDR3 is TGTGCCATCAGGGACACAGTGATTACTGAAGCTTTCTTT. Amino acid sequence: CAIRDTVITEAFF.

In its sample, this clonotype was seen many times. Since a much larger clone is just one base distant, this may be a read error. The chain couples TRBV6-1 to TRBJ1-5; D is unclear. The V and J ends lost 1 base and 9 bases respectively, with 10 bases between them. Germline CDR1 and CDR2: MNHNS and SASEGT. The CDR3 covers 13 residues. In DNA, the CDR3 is TGTGCCAGCAGTGAAGTGCTTCTTCGGCCCCAGCATTTT. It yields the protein CASSEVLLRPQHF.

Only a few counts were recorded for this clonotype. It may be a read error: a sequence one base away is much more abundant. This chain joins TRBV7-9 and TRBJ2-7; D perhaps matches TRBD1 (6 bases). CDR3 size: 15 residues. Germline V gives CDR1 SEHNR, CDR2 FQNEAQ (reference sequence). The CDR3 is CASSSTLAGVYGQYF. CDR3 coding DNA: TGTGCCAGCAGCTCCACCCTGGCAGGGGTCTACGGGCAGTACTTC.

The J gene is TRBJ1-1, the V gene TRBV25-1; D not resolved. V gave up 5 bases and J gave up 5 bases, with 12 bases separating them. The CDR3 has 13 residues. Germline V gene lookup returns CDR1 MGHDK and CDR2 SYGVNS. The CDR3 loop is CASSPRSVTEAFF. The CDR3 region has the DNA TGTGCCAGCAGTCCTAGGAGTGTGACTGAAGCTTTCTTT. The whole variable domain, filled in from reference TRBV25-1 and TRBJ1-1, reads EADIYQTPRYLVIGTGKKITLECSQTMGHDKMYWYQQDPGMELHLIHYSYGVNSTEKGDLSSESTVSRIRTEHFPLTLESARPSHTSQYLCASSPRSVTEAFFGQGTRLTVV.

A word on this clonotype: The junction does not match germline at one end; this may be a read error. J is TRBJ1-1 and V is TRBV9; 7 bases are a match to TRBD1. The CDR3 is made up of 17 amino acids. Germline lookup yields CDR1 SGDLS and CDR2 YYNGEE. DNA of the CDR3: TGTGCCAGCAGAGTATCTGTTTGGGACAGCCACAGAGTTGAAGCCTTCTTT. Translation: CASRVSVWDSHRVEAFF.

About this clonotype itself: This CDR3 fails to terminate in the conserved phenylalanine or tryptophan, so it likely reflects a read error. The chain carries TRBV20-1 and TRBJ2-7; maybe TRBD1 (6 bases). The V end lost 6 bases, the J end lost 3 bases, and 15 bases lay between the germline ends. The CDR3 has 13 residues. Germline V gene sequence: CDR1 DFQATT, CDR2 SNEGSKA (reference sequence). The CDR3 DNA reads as TGCAGTGCCCCTATCCAACAGGGCTACGAGCAGTACCTC. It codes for CSAPIQQGYEQYL.

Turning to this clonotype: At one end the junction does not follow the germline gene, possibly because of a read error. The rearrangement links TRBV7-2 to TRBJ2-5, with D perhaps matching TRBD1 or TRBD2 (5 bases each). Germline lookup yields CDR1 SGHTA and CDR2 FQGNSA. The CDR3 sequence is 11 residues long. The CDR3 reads CARSLGETQYF. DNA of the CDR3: TGTGCCAGAAGCCTAGGGGAGACTCAGTACTTC.

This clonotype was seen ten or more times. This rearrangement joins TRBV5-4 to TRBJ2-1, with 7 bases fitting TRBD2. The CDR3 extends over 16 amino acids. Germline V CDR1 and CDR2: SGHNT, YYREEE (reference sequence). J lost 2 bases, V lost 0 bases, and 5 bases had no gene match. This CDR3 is CASSLARLAAYNEQFF. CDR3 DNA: TGTGCCAGCAGCTTGGCCCGCCTAGCGGCCTACAATGAGCAGTTCTTC.